The clone carrying this TCR beta chain was seen repeatedly, ten times or more. Its antigen is as yet unknown. Trimming removed 1 base from V and 6 bases from J, with 6 bases in between. The CDR3 loop spans 11 amino acids. Per the germline V gene, CDR1 is DFQATT and CDR2 is SNEGSKA (reference sequence). MiXCR, run by TCRdb on the 5' RACE reads, gives a single entry per CDR3 protein. The data contain 300,000 to 400,000 distinct CDR3 sequences, 10% to 15% of them singletons. The data belong to a study of T-cell memory formation after mild COVID-19. Whole-study context: The TCR clusters were mostly specific to one donor. Overall study results and limits: Shrinking CD4+ clones were chiefly CM and EM; CD8+ ones were chiefly EMRA. Pre-infection memory harbored some responding clones, suggesting cross-reactive memory joined.

The sample comprised PBMCs or a T cell subset sorted from them (not recorded which). This rearrangement joins TRBV20-1 to TRBJ1-1; D call uncertain. The clonotype comes from a man between 18 and 35 years old who had mild COVID-19 (a few samples of this study predate the infection). Cell type and time point are not known. CDR3 sequence reads: CSARVLPEAFF. The CDR3 nucleotides read TGCAGTGCTAGAGTTTTGCCTGAAGCTTTCTTT.